This T cell receptor (beta chain) appears in the sequencing data of a study of T cell responses to AZD1222 COVID-19 vaccine. On the study more broadly: Combined were second doses at about 4 or about 12 weeks.

Study results and limitations: Clonal diversity was possibly underestimated, and white British individuals and females predominated among donors. Two AZD1222 doses significantly raised spike-specific TCR breadth and depth over controls. Just 5 or 6 AZD1222 recipients tested seropositive at baseline.

A note on this clone: The antigen is not known.

Profiled with immunoSEQ multiplex PCR; TCRdb holds only in-frame clones, not every one. The sample records some 86,000 clones, 70% to 80% being singletons. This TCR derives from an adult in good health. The specimen was peripheral blood, collected on day 0 of AZD1222 vaccination.

The CDR3 coding sequence is TGTGCCAGCAGCCCCATCCCATTAACGGGAGGCGAGACCCAGTACTTC. This translates into CASSPIPLTGGETQYF. The gene calls are TRBV27 and TRBJ2-5; 7 bases agree with TRBD2. V lost 6 bases to trimming and J lost 5 bases; unmatched junction nucleotides: 15. Germline V gene sequence: CDR1 MNHEY, CDR2 SMNVEV (reference sequence). This CDR3 contains 16 residues.